This T cell receptor (beta chain) was captured in a study of shared clonotypes between healthy human individuals. Study-wide results and caveats: Non-shared clonotypes displayed generation probabilities falling below those of clonotypes present in all four donors. Investigators collected only blood, and repertoires in tissues likely differ.

This CDR3 has 11 residues. Germline V lookup: CDR1 MGHDK, CDR2 SYGVNS. V was pared by 5 bases and J by 6 bases, with 7 bases between. Details on this clone: Its antigen is unidentified.

Profiled with immunoSEQ multiplex PCR; TCRdb holds only in-frame clones, not every one. The top ten hold around 0.32% of the sample, which has roughly 400,000 clones, about 96% seen once. CCR7-negative CD45RA+ TemRA cells were combined with CD45RO+ cells to form CD8 memory. Sequencing was done on a sample of memory CD8+ T cells sorted from blood. Documented subset: CD45RO+ cells pooled with CCR7-negative TemRA cells. V gene TRBV25-1 combines with J gene TRBJ1-2; D not resolved. The clonotype was recovered from a man aged 30 to 39 in good health. CDR3 nucleotides: TGTGCCAGCAGTCAGGCCCATGGCTACACCTTC. Translating it yields CASSQAHGYTF.